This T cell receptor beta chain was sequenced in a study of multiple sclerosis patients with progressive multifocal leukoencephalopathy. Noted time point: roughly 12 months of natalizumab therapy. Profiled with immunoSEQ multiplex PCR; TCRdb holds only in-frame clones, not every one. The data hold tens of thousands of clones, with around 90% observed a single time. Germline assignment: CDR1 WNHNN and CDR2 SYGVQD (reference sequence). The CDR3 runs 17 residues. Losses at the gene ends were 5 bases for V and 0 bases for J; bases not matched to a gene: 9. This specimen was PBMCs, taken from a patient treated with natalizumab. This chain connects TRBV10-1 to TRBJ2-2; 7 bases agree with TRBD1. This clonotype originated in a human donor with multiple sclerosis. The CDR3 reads CASSQRVTGSNTGELFF. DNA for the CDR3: TGCGCCAGCAGTCAGCGTGTGACAGGGTCGAACACCGGGGAGCTGTTTTTT.